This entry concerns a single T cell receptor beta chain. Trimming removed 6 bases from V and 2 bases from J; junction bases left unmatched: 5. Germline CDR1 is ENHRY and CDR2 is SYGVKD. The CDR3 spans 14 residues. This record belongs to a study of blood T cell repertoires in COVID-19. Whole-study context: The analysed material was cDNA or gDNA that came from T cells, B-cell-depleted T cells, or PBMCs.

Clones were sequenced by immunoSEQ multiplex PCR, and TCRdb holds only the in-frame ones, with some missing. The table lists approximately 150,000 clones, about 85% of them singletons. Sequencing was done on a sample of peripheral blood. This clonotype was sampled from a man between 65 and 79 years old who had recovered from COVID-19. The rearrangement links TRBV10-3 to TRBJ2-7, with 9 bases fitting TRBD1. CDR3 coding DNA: TGTGCCATCAGGACAGGGGGGCTAACCTACGAGCAGTACTTC. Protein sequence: CAIRTGGLTYEQYF.